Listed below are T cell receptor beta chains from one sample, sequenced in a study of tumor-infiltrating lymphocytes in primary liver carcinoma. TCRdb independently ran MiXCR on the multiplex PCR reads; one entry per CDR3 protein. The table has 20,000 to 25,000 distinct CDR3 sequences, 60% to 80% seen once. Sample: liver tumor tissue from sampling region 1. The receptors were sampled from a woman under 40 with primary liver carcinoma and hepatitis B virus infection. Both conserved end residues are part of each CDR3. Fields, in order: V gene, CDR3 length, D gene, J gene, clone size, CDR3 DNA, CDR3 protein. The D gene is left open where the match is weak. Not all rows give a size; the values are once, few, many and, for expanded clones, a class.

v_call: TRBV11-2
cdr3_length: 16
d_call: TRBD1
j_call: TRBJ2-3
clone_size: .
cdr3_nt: TGTGCCAGCAGCCGAACGCGACAGGGAAGGGGAGATACGCGATATTTT
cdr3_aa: CASSRTRQGRGDTRYF

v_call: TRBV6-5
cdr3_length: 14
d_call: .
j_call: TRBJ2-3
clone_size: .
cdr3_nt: TGTGCTAGCAGTTACAAGGTCTTAAAAGATACGCAGTATTTT
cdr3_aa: CASSYKVLKDTQYF

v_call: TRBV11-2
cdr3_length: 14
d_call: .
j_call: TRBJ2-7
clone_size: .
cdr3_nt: TGTGTCAGCAGCCGCCTCGGGATAGAGGGTGAGCAGTACTTC
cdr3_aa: CVSSRLGIEGEQYF

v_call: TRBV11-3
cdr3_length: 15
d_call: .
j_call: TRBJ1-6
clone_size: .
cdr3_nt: TGCGCCAGCAGCTTTAAGTGGAGCCATAATTCACTCCTCCATTTT
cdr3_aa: CASSFKWSHNSLLHF

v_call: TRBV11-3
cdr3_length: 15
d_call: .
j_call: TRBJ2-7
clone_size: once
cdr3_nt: TGTGCCAGCAGCATCGGGACAAGTACAAACTACGAGCAGTACTTC
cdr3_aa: CASSIGTSTNYEQYF

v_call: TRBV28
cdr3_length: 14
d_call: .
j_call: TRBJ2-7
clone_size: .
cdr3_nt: TGTGCCAGCAACTTCATCGCTAAAGCTTACGAGCAGTACTTC
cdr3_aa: CASNFIAKAYEQYF

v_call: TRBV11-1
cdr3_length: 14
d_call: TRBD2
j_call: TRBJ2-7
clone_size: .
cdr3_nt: TGTGCCAGCAGCTTAGGACTAGCTTCCTACGAGCAGTACTTC
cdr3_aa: CASSLGLASYEQYF

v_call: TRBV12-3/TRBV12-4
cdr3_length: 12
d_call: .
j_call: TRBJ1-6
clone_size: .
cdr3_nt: TGTGCCAGTAGTTTTGGGGGGGCCCCCCTCCACTTT
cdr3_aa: CASSFGGAPLHF

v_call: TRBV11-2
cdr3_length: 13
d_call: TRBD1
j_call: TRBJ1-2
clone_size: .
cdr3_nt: TGTGCCAGCGCTCAGGGGGGGAGTGGAGGCTACAACTTC
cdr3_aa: CASAQGGSGGYNF

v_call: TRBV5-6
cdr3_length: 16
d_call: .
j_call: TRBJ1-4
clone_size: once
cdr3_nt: TGTGCCAGCGGCTTGGAAGGGGACGGGGGCCACCCGAAACTGTTTTTT
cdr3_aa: CASGLEGDGGHPKLFF

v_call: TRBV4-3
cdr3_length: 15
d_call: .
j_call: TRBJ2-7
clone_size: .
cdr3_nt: TGCGCCAGTAGCCAAGATCGATGGACAGGGAGGGGGCAGTACTTC
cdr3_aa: CASSQDRWTGRGQYF

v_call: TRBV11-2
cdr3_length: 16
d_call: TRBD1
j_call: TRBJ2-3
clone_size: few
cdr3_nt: TGTGCCAGCAGCTGGACGCGACAGGGAAGGGGTGATACGCGGTATTTT
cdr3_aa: CASSWTRQGRGDTRYF

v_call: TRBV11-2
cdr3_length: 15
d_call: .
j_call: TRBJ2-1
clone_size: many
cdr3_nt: TGTGCCAGCAGCCCTTATCCGCGCCCTTTGGAGGAGCAGTTCTTC
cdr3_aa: CASSPYPRPLEEQFF

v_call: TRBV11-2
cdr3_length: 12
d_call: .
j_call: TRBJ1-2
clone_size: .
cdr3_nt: TGTATCAGCAGCACCGCCTCCTATGGCTACACCTTC
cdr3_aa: CISSTASYGYTF

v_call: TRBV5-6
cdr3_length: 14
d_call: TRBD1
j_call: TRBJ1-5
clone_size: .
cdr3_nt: TGCGCCAGCAGCACAGGGGGCAACAATCAGCTCCAGCATTTT
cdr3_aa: CASSTGGNNQLQHF

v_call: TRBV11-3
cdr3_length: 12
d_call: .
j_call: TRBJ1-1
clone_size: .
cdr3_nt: TGTCTCAGCAGAGAGGTAAACACTGAAGCTTTCTTT
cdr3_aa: CLSREVNTEAFF

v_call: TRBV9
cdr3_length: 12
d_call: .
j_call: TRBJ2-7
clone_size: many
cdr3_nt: TGTGCCAGCGGGCGACTAAGCAACGAGCAGTACTTC
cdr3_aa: CASGRLSNEQYF

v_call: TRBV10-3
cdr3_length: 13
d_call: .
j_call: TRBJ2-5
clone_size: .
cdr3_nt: TGTGCCATCGATGGGACAACAGAGGAGACCCAGTACTTC
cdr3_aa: CAIDGTTEETQYF

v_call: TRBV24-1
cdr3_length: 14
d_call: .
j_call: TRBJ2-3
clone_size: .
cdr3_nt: TGTGCCACCAGTGATGGTGACACCACAGATACGCAGTATTTT
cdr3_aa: CATSDGDTTDTQYF

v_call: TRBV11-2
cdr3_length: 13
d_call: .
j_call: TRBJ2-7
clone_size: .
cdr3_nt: TGTGCCAGCAAGATTACGGGGAACCAGGAGCGGTACTTC
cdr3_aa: CASKITGNQERYF

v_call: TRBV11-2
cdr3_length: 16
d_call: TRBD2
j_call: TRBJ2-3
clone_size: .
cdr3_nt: TGTGCCAGCAGCACGGGACTAACGGGTATTGTTGATACACAGTATTTT
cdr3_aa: CASSTGLTGIVDTQYF

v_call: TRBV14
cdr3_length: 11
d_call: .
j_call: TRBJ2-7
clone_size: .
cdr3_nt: TGTGAAAGCAGCCACAACCACAAGCAGTACTTC
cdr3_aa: CESSHNHKQYF

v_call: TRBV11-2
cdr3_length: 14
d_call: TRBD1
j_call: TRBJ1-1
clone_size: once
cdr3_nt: TGTGCCAGCAGATATACAGGGGTGAGGACTGTAGCTTTCTTT
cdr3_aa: CASRYTGVRTVAFF

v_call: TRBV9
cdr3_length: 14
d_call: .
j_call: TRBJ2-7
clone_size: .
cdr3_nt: TGTGCCAGTAGCGAAGCTGGACAGAATTACGAGCACTACTTC
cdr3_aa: CASSEAGQNYEHYF

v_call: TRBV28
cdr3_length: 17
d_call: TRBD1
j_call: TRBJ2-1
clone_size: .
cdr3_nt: TGTCTCAGCAGTCCAGAACAGGGGGCAGGGAGAGTCAATGAGCAGTTCTTC
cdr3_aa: CLSSPEQGAGRVNEQFF

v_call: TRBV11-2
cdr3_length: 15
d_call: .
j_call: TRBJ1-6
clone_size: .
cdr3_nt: TGTGCCAGCCCCGTCACCCTGGGGACTAATCCACCCCTCCACTTT
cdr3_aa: CASPVTLGTNPPLHF

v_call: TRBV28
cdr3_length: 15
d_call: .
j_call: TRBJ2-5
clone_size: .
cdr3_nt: TGCGCCAGCAGTTTTGGGGCTAGCGTCCAAGAGACCCAGTACTTC
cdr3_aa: CASSFGASVQETQYF

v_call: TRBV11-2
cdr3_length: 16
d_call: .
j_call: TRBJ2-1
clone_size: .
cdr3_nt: TGTGCCAGTAGCACCTCTCTAGAGGGAGGATACAATAAGCAGTTCTTC
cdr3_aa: CASSTSLEGGYNKQFF

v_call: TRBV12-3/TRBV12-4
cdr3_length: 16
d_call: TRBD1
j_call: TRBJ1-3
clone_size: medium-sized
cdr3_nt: TGTGCCAGCAGTGGCGTTGCGACAGGGACTGGAAACACCATATATTTT
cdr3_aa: CASSGVATGTGNTIYF

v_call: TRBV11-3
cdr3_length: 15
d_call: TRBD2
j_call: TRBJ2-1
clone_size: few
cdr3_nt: TGTGCCGGCAGCCGACTAGCGGGGGAGGGGTATAAGCAGTTCTTC
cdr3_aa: CAGSRLAGEGYKQFF

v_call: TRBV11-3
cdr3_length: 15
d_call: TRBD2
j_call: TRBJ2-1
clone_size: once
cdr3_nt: TGTGCCAGCAGCCGACTAGCAGGTGGGGTGTACGAGCAGTTCTTC
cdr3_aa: CASSRLAGGVYEQFF

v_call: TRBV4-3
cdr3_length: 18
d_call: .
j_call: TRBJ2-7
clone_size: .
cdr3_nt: TGCGCCAGCTGCCAAACTGTGATGGGGGGTCACATTAGCTACGAGCAGTACTTC
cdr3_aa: CASCQTVMGGHISYEQYF

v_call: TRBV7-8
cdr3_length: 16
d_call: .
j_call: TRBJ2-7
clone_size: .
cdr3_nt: TGTTCCAGCAGCGCCCCCCGGGGCCTCGCCCTCTACGGGCAGTACTTC
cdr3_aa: CSSSAPRGLALYGQYF

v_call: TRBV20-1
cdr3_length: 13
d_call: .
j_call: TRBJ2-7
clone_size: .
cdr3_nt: TGCAGTATTTACCGACAGAGCTCCTACGAGCAGTACTTC
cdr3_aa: CSIYRQSSYEQYF

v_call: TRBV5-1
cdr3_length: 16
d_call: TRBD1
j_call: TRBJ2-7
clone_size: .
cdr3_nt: TGCACCAGCAGCTTGGGACACCGGGACAGTACCTACGAGCAGTACTTC
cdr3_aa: CTSSLGHRDSTYEQYF

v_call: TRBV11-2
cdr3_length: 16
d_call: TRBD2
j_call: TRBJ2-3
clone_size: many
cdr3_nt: TGTGCCAGCAGCCCCCCGACTAGCGGCAGCACAGATACGCAGTATTTT
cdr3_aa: CASSPPTSGSTDTQYF

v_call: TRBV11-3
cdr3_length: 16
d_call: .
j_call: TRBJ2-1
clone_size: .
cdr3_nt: TGTGCCAGCAGTACAACGGGATACGGCTTCTTGGATGGGCAGTTCTTC
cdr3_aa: CASSTTGYGFLDGQFF

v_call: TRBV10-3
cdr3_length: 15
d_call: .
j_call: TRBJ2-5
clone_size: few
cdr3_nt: TGTGCCATCAGTGGGTCGGCTACCATACAAGAGACCCAGTACTTT
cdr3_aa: CAISGSATIQETQYF

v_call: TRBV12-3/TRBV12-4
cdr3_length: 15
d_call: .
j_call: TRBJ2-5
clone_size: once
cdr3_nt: TGTACCAGTAGCACCTACCCCGAGAGCGAAGAGACCAAGTACTTC
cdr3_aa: CTSSTYPESEETKYF

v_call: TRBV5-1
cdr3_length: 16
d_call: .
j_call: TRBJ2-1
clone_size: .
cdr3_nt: TGCGTCAGCACCCCGTCCCCAGGCTATTCCTATAATGAGCAGTTCTTC
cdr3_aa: CVSTPSPGYSYNEQFF

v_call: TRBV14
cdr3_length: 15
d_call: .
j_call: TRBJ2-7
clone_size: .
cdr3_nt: TGTGCTAGCAACCGGGCGGCGGGGACTGACTACGAGCAGTACTTC
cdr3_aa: CASNRAAGTDYEQYF

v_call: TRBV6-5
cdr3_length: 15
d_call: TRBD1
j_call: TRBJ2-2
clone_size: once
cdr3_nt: TGTGCCAACAGTCTGCGGACAGGGTTCACCGTGGAGCTGTTTTTT
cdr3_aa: CANSLRTGFTVELFF

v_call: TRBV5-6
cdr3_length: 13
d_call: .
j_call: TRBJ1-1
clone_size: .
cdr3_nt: TGTTCCAGCAGCTTTTGGGGCCGCAAGGGAGTTTTCTTT
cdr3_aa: CSSSFWGRKGVFF

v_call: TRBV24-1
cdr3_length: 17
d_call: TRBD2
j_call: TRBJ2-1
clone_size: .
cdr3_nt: TGTGCCACCAATGATCCTTTGGTAGCGGGAGTTACCGATGAGCAGTTCTTC
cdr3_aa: CATNDPLVAGVTDEQFF

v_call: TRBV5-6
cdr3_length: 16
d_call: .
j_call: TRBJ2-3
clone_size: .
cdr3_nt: TGTGCCAGCAGCTGTACCGGAACAGTGAGCACAGATACGCAGTACTTT
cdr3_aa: CASSCTGTVSTDTQYF

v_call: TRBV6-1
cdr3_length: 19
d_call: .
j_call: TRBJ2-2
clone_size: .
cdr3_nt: TGTGCCAACAGTGAAACCCTTCCCGGGGGCCCCGCGAACACCGGGGAGCCGTTTTTT
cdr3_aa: CANSETLPGGPANTGEPFF

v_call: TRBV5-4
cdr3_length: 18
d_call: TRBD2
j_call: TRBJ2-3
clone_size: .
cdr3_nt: TGTACCAGCAATAACCCGGCGGCTAGCGGGAGTCGGACAGATACACAGTATTTT
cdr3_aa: CTSNNPAASGSRTDTQYF

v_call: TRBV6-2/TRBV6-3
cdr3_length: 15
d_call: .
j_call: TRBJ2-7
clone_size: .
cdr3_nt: TGTGCCAGCAGTTACTACCGGGACAAAAGGGACGAGCAGTACTTC
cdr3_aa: CASSYYRDKRDEQYF

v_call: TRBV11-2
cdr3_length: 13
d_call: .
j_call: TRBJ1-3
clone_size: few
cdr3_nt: TGTGCCAGCAGCCAGAGCTCTGGAAACACCATATATTTT
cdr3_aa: CASSQSSGNTIYF

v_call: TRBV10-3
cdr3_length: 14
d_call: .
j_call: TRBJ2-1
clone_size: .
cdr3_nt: TGTGCCATCAGTCCCACGACGACCCAGGATGAGAAGTTCTTC
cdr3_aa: CAISPTTTQDEKFF

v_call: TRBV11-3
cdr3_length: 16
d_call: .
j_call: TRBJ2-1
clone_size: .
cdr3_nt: TGTGTCAGCAGTTCAACGGGACACGGCCTCTTGGATGAGCTGTTCTTC
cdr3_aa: CVSSSTGHGLLDELFF

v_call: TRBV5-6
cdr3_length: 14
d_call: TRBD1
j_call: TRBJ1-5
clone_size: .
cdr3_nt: TGTACCAACAGCACAGGGGGCAGCAATCAGCCACAGCATTTT
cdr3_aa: CTNSTGGSNQPQHF

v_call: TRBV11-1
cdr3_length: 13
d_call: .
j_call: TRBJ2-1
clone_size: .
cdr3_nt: TGTGCCAACAGCTTAGGCCGGGCAAATGAGCAGCTCTTC
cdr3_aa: CANSLGRANEQLF

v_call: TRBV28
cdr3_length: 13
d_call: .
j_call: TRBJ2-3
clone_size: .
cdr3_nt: TGTGTCAGCAGGGAGGTCCCTAATCAGCCCCAGTATTTT
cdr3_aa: CVSREVPNQPQYF